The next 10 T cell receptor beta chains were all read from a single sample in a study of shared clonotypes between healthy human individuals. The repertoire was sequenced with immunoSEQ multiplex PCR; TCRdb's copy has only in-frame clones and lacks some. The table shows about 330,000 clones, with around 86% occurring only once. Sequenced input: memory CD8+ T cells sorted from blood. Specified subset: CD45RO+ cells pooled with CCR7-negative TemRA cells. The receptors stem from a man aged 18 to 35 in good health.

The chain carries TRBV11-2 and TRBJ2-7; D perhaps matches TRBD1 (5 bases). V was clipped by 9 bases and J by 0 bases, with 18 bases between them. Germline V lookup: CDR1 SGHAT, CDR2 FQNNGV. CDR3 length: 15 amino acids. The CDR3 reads CASSDSGQSSYEQYF. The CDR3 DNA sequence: TGTGCCAGTTCCGACTCAGGGCAGAGCTCCTACGAGCAGTACTTC.

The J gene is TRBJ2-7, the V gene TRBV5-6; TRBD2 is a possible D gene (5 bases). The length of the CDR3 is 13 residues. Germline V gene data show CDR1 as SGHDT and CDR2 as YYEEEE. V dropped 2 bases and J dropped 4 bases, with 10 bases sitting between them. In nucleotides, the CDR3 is TGTGCCAGCAGCTTAGCGGCCCTTTACGAGCAGTACTTC. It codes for CASSLAALYEQYF.

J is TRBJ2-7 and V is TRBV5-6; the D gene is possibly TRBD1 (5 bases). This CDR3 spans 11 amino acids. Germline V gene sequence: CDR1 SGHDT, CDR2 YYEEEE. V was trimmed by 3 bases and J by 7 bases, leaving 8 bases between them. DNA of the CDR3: TGTGCCAGCAGCTCCAGGGTGGAGCAGTACTTC. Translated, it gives CASSSRVEQYF.

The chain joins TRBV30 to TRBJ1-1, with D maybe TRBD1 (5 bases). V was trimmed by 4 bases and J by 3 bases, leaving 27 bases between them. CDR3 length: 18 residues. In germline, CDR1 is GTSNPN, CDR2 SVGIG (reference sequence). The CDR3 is CAWTRVGVNLGGDTEAFF. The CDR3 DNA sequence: TGTGCCTGGACCCGCGTTGGGGTTAACCTCGGGGGGGACACTGAAGCTTTCTTT.

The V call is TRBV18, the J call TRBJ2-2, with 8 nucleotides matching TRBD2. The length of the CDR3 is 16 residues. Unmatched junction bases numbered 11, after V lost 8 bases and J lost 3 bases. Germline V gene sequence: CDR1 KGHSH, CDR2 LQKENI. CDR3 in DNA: TGTGCCAGCCATTCTGGACTAGCATTCTACACCGGGGAGCTGTTTTTT. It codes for CASHSGLAFYTGELFF.

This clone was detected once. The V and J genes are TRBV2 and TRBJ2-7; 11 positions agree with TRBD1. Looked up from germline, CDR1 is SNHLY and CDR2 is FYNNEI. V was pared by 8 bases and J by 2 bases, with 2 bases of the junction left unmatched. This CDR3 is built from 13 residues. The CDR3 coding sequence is TGTGCCAGCGGGGGACAGGGGGCCTACGAGCAGTACTTC. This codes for CASGGQGAYEQYF.

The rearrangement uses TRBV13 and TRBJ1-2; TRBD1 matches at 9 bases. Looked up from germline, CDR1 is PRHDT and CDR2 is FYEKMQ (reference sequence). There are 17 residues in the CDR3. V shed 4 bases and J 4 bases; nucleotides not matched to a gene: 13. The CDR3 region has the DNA TGTGCCAGCAGCTCGACCGGGACAGGGAGAACTCTCTATGGCTACACCTTC. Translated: CASSSTGTGRTLYGYTF.

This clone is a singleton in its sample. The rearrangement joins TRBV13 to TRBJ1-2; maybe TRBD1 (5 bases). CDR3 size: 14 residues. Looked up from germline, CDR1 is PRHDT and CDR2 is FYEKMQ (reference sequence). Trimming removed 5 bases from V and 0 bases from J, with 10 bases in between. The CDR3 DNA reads TGTGCCAGCAGCCTGGGGGAGGCTAACTATGGCTACACCTTC. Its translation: CASSLGEANYGYTF.

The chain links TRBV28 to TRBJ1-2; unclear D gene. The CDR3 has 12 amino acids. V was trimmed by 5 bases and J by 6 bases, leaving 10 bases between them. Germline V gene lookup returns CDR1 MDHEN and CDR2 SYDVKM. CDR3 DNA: TGTGCCAGCAGTCCGAAGATGGATGGCTACACCTTC. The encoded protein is CASSPKMDGYTF.

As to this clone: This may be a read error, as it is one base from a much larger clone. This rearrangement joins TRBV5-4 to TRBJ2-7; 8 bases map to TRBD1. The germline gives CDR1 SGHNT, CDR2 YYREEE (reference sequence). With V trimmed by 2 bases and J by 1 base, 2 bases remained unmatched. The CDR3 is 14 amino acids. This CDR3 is CASSFGQGSYEQYF. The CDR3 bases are TGTGCCAGCAGCTTTGGACAGGGATCCTACGAGCAGTACTTC.